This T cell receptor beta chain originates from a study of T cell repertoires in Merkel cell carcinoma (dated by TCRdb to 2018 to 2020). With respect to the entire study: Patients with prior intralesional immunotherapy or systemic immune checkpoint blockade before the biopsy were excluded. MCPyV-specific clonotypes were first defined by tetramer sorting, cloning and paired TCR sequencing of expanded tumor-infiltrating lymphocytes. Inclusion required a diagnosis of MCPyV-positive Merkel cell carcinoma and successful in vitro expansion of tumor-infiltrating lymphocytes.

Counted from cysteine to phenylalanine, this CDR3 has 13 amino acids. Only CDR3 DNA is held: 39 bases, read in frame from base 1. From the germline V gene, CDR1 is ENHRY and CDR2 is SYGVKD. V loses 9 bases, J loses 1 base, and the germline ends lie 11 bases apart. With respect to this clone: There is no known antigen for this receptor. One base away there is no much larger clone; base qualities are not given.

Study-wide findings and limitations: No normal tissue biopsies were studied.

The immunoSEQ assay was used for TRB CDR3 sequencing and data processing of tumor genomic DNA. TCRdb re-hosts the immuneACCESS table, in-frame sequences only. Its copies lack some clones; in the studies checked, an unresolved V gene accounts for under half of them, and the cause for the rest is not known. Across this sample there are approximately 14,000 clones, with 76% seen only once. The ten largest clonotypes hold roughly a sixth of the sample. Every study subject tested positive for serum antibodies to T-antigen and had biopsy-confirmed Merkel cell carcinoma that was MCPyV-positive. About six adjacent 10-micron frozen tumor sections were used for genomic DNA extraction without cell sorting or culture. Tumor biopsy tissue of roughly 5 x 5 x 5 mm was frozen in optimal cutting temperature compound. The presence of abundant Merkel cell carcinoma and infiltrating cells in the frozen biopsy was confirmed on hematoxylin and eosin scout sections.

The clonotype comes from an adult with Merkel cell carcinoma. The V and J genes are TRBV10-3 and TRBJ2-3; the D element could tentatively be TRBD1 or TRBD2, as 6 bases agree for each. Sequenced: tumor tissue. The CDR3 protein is CAISGAGTDTQYF. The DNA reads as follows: TGTGCCATATCGGGGGCTGGCACAGATACGCAGTATTTT.